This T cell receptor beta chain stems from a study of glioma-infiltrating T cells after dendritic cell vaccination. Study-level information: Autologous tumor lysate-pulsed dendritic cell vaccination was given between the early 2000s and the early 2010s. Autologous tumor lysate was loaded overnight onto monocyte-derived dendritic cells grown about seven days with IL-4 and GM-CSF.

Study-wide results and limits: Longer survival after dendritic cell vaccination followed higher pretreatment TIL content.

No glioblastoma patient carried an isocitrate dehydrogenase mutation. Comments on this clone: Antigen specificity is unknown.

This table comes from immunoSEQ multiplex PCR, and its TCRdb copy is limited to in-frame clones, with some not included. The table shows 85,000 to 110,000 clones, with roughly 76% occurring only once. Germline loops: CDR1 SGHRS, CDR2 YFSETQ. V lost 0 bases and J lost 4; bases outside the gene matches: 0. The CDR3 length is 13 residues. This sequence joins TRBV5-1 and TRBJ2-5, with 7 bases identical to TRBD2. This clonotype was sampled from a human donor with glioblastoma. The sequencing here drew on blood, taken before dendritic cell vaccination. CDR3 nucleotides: TGCGCCAGCAGCTTGGCGGGGGGAGAGACCCAGTACTTC. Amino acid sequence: CASSLAGGETQYF.